This entry is about one T cell receptor (beta chain). Measured with immunoSEQ multiplex PCR; TCRdb has only the in-frame clones, and not every one. The repertoire holds 150,000 or so clones, with 85% to 90% as singletons. The record originates from a study of control samples from healthy donors and cancer patients. V shed 5 bases and J 4 bases; nucleotides not matched to a gene: 7. This CDR3 is built from 16 residues. CDR1 and CDR2 from the germline V gene are LNHDA and SQIVND (reference sequence). The TCR sequence derives from a young man in good health. V is TRBV19 and J is TRBJ2-3; the match to TRBD1 covers 12 bases. Source material: blood. The CDR3 reads CASSPGDRGRADTQYF. In DNA form, the CDR3 reads TGTGCCAGTAGTCCCGGGGACAGGGGGCGCGCAGATACGCAGTATTTT. Full variable domain (rest looked up from reference TRBV19 and TRBJ2-3): DGGITQSPKYLFRKEGQNVTLSCEQNLNHDAMYWYRQDPGQGLRLIYYSQIVNDFQKGDIAEGYSVSREKKESFPLTVTSAQKNPTAFYLCASSPGDRGRADTQYFGPGTRLTVL.